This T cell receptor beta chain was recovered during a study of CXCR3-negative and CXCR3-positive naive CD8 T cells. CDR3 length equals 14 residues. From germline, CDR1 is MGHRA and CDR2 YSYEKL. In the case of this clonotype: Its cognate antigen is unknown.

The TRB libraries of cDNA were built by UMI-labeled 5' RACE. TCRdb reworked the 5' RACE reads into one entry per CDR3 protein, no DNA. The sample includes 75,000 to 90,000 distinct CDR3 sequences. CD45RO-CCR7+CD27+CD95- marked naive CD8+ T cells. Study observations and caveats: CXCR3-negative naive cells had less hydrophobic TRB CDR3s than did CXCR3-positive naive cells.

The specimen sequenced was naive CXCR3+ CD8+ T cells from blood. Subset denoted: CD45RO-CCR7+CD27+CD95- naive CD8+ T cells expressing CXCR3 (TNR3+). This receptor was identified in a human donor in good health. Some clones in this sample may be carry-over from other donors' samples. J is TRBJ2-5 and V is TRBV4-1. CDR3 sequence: CASSQEESQETQYF.